The 23 T cell receptor beta chains given below trace back to one sample, sequenced in a study of T cell responses to AZD1222 COVID-19 vaccine. Method: immunoSEQ multiplex PCR; TCRdb's copy keeps in-frame clones and lacks some. This table holds approximately 140,000 clones, about 91% found once. Here the sequenced sample was peripheral blood, taken 28 days after the second AZD1222 dose. Every receptor here comes from an adult who received the AZD1222 COVID-19 vaccine.

This rearrangement joins TRBV10-1 to TRBJ2-1; 13 positions match TRBD2. Per germline, CDR1 WNHNN and CDR2 SYGVQD (reference sequence). This CDR3 spans 15 amino acids. J gave up 8 bases and V 6 bases, and 7 bases lay outside the gene matches. The CDR3 protein is CASRDGLAGVHEQFF. For the CDR3, the DNA is TGCGCCAGCAGGGATGGACTAGCGGGAGTCCATGAGCAGTTCTTC.

This chain links TRBV11-2 with TRBJ1-3; no clear D. This CDR3 comprises 16 residues. The V end was cut by 5 bases, the J end by 4 bases, with 18 bases between. The germline V gene encodes CDR1 SGHAT and CDR2 FQNNGV. CDR3 protein: CASSGEAEGKGNTIYF. CDR3 nucleotides: TGTGCCAGCAGCGGGGAAGCCGAGGGAAAGGGAAACACCATATATTTT.

V gene TRBV27 combines with J gene TRBJ1-1; D unresolved. With 2 bases removed from V and 1 base from J, the gap between germline ends came to 5 bases. The CDR3 is 13 amino acids. CDR1 MNHEY and CDR2 SMNVEV come from the germline V gene (reference sequence). The chain's CDR3 is CASSLARNTEAFF. The CDR3, as DNA: TGTGCCAGCAGTTTAGCCAGGAACACTGAAGCTTTCTTT.

The V and J genes are TRBV18 and TRBJ1-1; D ambiguous. Germline values: CDR1 KGHSH, CDR2 LQKENI. This CDR3 comprises 15 residues. Trimming removed 6 bases from V and 1 base from J, with 15 bases in between. This CDR3 reads CASSPNGPGNTEAFF. The CDR3 region has the DNA TGTGCCAGCTCTCCAAACGGACCAGGGAACACTGAAGCTTTCTTT.

This clone was found once. This rearrangement joins TRBV28 to TRBJ1-2; tentative D call: TRBD1 (6 bases). Germline-derived CDR1 and CDR2 are MDHEN and SYDVKM. V gave up 4 bases and J gave up 1 base, with 13 bases separating them. The CDR3 is 15 amino acids. CDR3 amino acids: CASSSGTNLNYGYTF. CDR3 DNA sequence: TGTGCCAGCAGTTCCGGGACAAATCTTAACTATGGCTACACCTTC.

This chain joins TRBV24-1 and TRBJ2-2; no firm D call. Germline-derived CDR1 and CDR2 are KGHDR and SFDVKD. CDR3 length: 17 amino acids. V gave up 4 bases and J gave up 5 bases, with 19 bases separating them. The CDR3 DNA sequence: TGTGCCACCAGTGAAGATGTGGGCACCCGAGGAACCGGGGAGCTGTTTTTT. This gives the protein CATSEDVGTRGTGELFF.

V usage is TRBV19 and J usage is TRBJ2-1, with D tentatively TRBD1 (5 bases). Trimming stripped 6 bases from V and 6 bases from J, with 21 bases between. The CDR3 is 16 amino acids. Germline-derived CDR1 and CDR2 are LNHDA and SQIVND (reference sequence). CDR3 in amino acids: CASSPEDTKTGNEQFF. The CDR3 region has the DNA TGTGCCAGTAGCCCCGAGGACACCAAAACGGGCAATGAGCAGTTCTTC.

J is TRBJ1-1 and V is TRBV5-6; possibly TRBD1 for D (5 bases). The length of the CDR3 is 15 residues. V was clipped by 4 bases and J by 3 bases, with 16 bases between them. CDR1 and CDR2 (germline): SGHDT, YYEEEE. Here the CDR3 reads CASSELGEIDTEAFF. CDR3 nucleotide sequence: TGTGCCAGCAGCGAGCTAGGGGAAATAGACACTGAAGCTTTCTTT.

This clone was seen only a few times. The chain recombines TRBV27 with TRBJ1-2; D unresolved. Germline V gives CDR1 MNHEY, CDR2 SMNVEV (reference sequence). Deletions cut 3 bases from V and 0 bases from J, with 8 bases between. The CDR3 contains 14 residues. The CDR3 sequence: CASSLAGPNYGYTF. The CDR3 bases are TGTGCCAGCAGTTTGGCAGGTCCTAACTATGGCTACACCTTC.

The J gene is TRBJ1-1, the V gene TRBV3-1 (or the pseudogene TRBV3-2); tentatively, D is TRBD1 (5 bases). The germline gives CDR1 LGHDT, CDR2 YNNKEL (reference sequence). CDR3 length: 13 amino acids. V lost 1 base, J lost 12 bases, and 15 bases lay in between. As DNA, the CDR3 is TGTGCCAGCAGCCAAGGGGACGCTGAGGGAACTTTCTTT. Its protein is CASSQGDAEGTFF.

The chain combines TRBV19 with TRBJ1-5, with 9 bases aligning to TRBD1. Looked up from germline, CDR1 is LNHDA and CDR2 is SQIVND (reference sequence). The junction had 11 bases not matched to a gene; V was cut back by 9 bases and J by 2 bases. This CDR3 has 16 amino acids. CDR3 nucleotide sequence: TGTGCCAGCACCCGGGACAGGGCTCGAGGCAATCAGCCCCAGCATTTT. Translated: CASTRDRARGNQPQHF.

This chain's CDR3 is CASTISRGNTEAFF. The CDR3 region has the DNA TGTGCCAGCACTATTTCCAGGGGGAACACTGAAGCTTTCTTT. The chain carries TRBV27 and TRBJ1-1; possibly TRBD1 for D (6 bases). This CDR3 region has 14 residues. Germline loops: CDR1 MNHEY, CDR2 SMNVEV (reference sequence). V was clipped by 7 bases and J by 1 base, with 13 bases between them.

This rearrangement joins TRBV29-1 to TRBJ1-3; the D is unclear. This CDR3 spans 14 amino acids. Germline values: CDR1 SQVTM, CDR2 ANQGSEA. V was clipped by 5 bases and J by 4 bases, with 15 bases between them. Here the CDR3 DNA reads TGCAGCGTTTACATTCCCTCCTCAGGAAACACCATATATTTT. This translates into CSVYIPSSGNTIYF.

The V and J genes are TRBV5-1 and TRBJ1-6; D gene unclear. Germline V gene lookup returns CDR1 SGHRS and CDR2 YFSETQ. This CDR3 is 17 amino acids long. V was shortened by 0 bases and J by 0 bases, with 10 bases between the two germline ends. CDR3 protein: CASSLARGSSYNSPLHF. The CDR3 nucleotides read TGCGCCAGCAGCTTGGCCCGTGGAAGCTCCTATAATTCACCCCTCCACTTT.

The genes are TRBV9 and TRBJ1-3; the D gene is possibly TRBD1 (5 bases). This CDR3 has 14 amino acids. Trimming shortened V by 0 bases and J by 3 bases, and 7 bases separated the two germline ends. Per the germline V gene, CDR1 is SGDLS and CDR2 is YYNGEE. As DNA, the CDR3 is TGTGCCAGCAGCGTAGCGGGGGTTGGAAACACCATATATTTT. Translation gives CASSVAGVGNTIYF.

V gene TRBV28 combines with J gene TRBJ1-4; no clear D gene. Germline V lookup: CDR1 MDHEN, CDR2 SYDVKM. There are 14 residues in the CDR3. The V and J ends lost 3 bases and 8 bases respectively, with 13 bases between them. The DNA of the CDR3 is TGTGCCAGCAGTTTTCGGGTATTATGGGAAAAACTGTTTTTT. It yields the protein CASSFRVLWEKLFF.

The DNA for the CDR3 is TGTGCCAGCAGCTCCTCGGTAGGGGCGAACACTGAAGCTTTCTTT. Its translation: CASSSSVGANTEAFF. J is TRBJ1-1 and V is TRBV7-6; tentative D call: TRBD1 (5 bases). Trimming left V 4 bases short and J 1 base short, with 13 bases between. The CDR3 has 15 residues. The germline V gene encodes CDR1 SGHVS and CDR2 FNYEAQ.

The chain links TRBV5-5 to TRBJ1-6; weak D call: TRBD1 (6 bases). Germline CDR1 SGHKS, CDR2 YYEKEE (reference sequence). Trimming pared 1 base from V and 8 bases from J, leaving 16 bases between. The CDR3 contains 16 residues. CDR3 loop: CASSLLFRTADSPLHF. For the CDR3, the DNA is TGTGCCAGCAGCTTGTTGTTCAGGACAGCAGATTCACCCCTCCACTTT.

V gene TRBV18 combines with J gene TRBJ2-7, with TRBD1 identical over 7 bases. The junction had 4 bases not matched to a gene; V was cut back by 3 bases and J by 2 bases. In germline, CDR1 is KGHSH, CDR2 LQKENI. This CDR3 comprises 14 residues. In DNA form, the CDR3 reads TGTGCCAGCTCACCCGGGACAGAGACCTACGAGCAGTACTTC. Translating it yields CASSPGTETYEQYF.

This rearrangement joins TRBV6-2 or TRBV6-3 to TRBJ1-1; D is uncertain. This CDR3 contains 13 residues. Germline lookup yields CDR1 MNHEY and CDR2 SVGEGT. Trimming removed 5 bases at V and 0 bases at J, with 7 bases between. CDR3 amino acids: CASSAVMNTEAFF. CDR3 sequence (DNA): TGTGCCAGCAGTGCAGTCATGAACACTGAAGCTTTCTTT.

The chain uses TRBV5-4 and TRBJ1-4; D remains ambiguous. Germline CDR1 SGHNT, CDR2 YYREEE (reference sequence). The ends were cut back, 4 bases at V and 0 bases at J, with 13 bases in the middle. The CDR3 runs 16 residues. The CDR3 DNA follows: TGTGCCAGCAGCCTAAACCCCACCCCAACTAATGAAAAACTGTTTTTT. Its translation: CASSLNPTPTNEKLFF.

The chain employs TRBV7-2 and TRBJ1-2, with D maybe TRBD1 (5 bases). V gave up 5 bases and J gave up 4 bases, with 14 bases separating them. Germline-derived CDR1 and CDR2 are SGHTA and FQGNSA. This CDR3 comprises 14 residues. The CDR3 loop is CASSTQDGGYGYTF. The CDR3 DNA follows: TGTGCCAGCAGCACCCAGGACGGGGGCTATGGCTACACCTTC.

The chain carries TRBV5-1 and TRBJ2-1; 11 nucleotides align to TRBD1. J was trimmed by 10 bases and V by 4 bases; bases with no gene match: 7. CDR1 is SGHRS, CDR2 YFSETQ, per germline. The CDR3 covers 14 residues. The CDR3: CASSGSGQGDEQFF. CDR3 bases: TGCGCCAGCAGCGGGTCGGGACAGGGGGACGAGCAGTTCTTC.